The TCR beta chain under discussion was sequenced for a study of cytomegalovirus exposure and HLA in healthy donors. The donors formed part of the roughly 120-subject validation cohort, distinct from the roughly 630-subject first cohort. TCRdb's copy holds only in-frame clones and misses some; the assay was immunoSEQ multiplex PCR. The table has 110,000 to 150,000 clones, roughly 90% seen once. Germline V gene lookup returns CDR1 SSHAT and CDR2 FNYEAQ (reference sequence). The CDR3 covers 15 residues. Trimming stripped 3 bases from V and 4 bases from J, with 15 bases between. Input material: PBMCs. The sequence was collected from a man younger than 30 in good health and CMV-seronegative. The V call is TRBV7-7, the J call TRBJ2-5, with D possibly matching TRBD2 (6 bases). Here the CDR3 reads CASSFSAGPGETQYF. Written as DNA, the CDR3 is TGTGCCAGCAGCTTTAGTGCGGGGCCCGGAGAGACCCAGTACTTC.